This passage covers 13 T cell receptor beta chains from one sample sequenced in a study of blood T cell repertoires in COVID-19 (dated by TCRdb to 2020 to 2022). The method behind the library was the immunoSEQ multiplex PCR assay. Drawn from immuneACCESS, this table holds only the in-frame rearrangements with V and J called that TCRdb kept. Clones are partly lost; checked studies trace under half to an unresolved V gene and leave the rest unexplained. The sample includes under 300,000 clones, with over 70% observed a single time. The leading ten clones occupy 5% to 6% of the sample. Material: peripheral blood. The source is a man older than 75 with acute or convalescent COVID-19.

The chain is built from TRBV19 and TRBJ1-1; TRBD1 is a possible D gene (6 bases). The CDR3 runs 16 residues. Germline V gene lookup returns CDR1 LNHDA and CDR2 SQIVND (reference sequence). The V end was cut by 3 bases, the J end by 4 bases, with 18 bases between. CDR3 nucleotide sequence: TGTGCCAGTAGTATTGGGGGCGACGGTTGGTCCACTGAAGCTTTCTTT. Its translation is CASSIGGDGWSTEAFF.

The V call is TRBV6-4, the J call TRBJ1-3; 7 nucleotides agree with TRBD1. CDR1 is MRHNA, CDR2 SNTAGT, per germline. The junction had 16 bases not matched to a gene; V was cut back by 8 bases and J by 3 bases. The CDR3 loop spans 17 amino acids. In DNA, the CDR3 is TGTGCCAGCGGAACCCCCAGGGGGGCGAAGTGTGGAAACACCATATATTTT. Encoded protein: CASGTPRGAKCGNTIYF.

CDR3 loop: CASSPLDSRGANEKLFF. The CDR3 region has the DNA TGTGCCAGCTCACCATTGGACAGCCGGGGGGCTAATGAAAAACTGTTTTTT. The rearrangement links TRBV18 to TRBJ1-4, with D maybe TRBD1 (6 bases). With 2 bases removed from V and 3 bases from J, the gap between germline ends came to 16 bases. Germline V CDR1 and CDR2: KGHSH, LQKENI. CDR3 length: 17 amino acids.

A few counts support this clone. The chain uses TRBV14 and TRBJ2-1, with D tentatively TRBD2 (5 bases). V dropped 1 base and J dropped 1 base, with 14 bases sitting between them. This CDR3 has 17 amino acids. Germline CDR1 and CDR2: SGHDN and FVKESK. DNA of the CDR3: TGTGCCAGCAGCCAAGTGGGCCCGGGCGGGTCCTACAATGAGCAGTTCTTC. Translated: CASSQVGPGGSYNEQFF.

The rearrangement joins TRBV3-1 (or the pseudogene TRBV3-2) to TRBJ1-2, with 10 bases matching TRBD1. Trimming cost V 4 bases and J 4 bases; bases outside gene matches: 6. Germline CDR1 reads LGHDT; CDR2 reads YNNKEL (reference sequence). The CDR3 runs 15 residues. Here the CDR3 DNA reads TGTGCCAGCAGCCGGATGACAGGGGGCTTCTATGGCTACACCTTC. Residues: CASSRMTGGFYGYTF.

The V and J genes are TRBV2 and TRBJ1-4; tentatively, D is TRBD1 (6 bases). The CDR3 is made up of 18 amino acids. The ends were cut back, 6 bases at V and 0 bases at J, with 20 bases in the middle. CDR1 and CDR2 (germline): SNHLY, FYNNEI. DNA of the CDR3: TGTGCCAGCAGAAGGGGACAAACTGTACGTGCAACTAATGAAAAACTGTTTTTT. It codes for CASRRGQTVRATNEKLFF.

The chain couples TRBV11-3 to TRBJ2-3; D is perhaps TRBD1 (5 bases). The germline gives CDR1 SGHNT, CDR2 YENEEA. This CDR3 comprises 14 residues. V was trimmed by 0 bases and J by 6 bases, leaving 10 bases between them. The CDR3 loop is CASSLETDTDTQYF. Here the CDR3 DNA reads TGTGCCAGCAGCTTAGAAACGGACACCGATACGCAGTATTTT.

CDR3 sequence reads: CSVDRLSGSYGYTF. As DNA, the CDR3 is TGCAGCGTTGATCGTCTTTCGGGGAGCTATGGCTACACCTTC. The rearrangement uses TRBV29-1 and TRBJ1-2; D is unresolved. V dropped 3 bases and J dropped 4 bases, with 15 bases sitting between them. The CDR3 spans 14 residues. Germline V lookup: CDR1 SQVTM, CDR2 ANQGSEA.

The gene calls are TRBV11-2 and TRBJ2-1; 10 bases are shared with TRBD2. The CDR3 is 16 amino acids. From germline, CDR1 is SGHAT and CDR2 FQNNGV. J was trimmed by 4 bases and V by 5 bases; bases with no gene match: 8. The CDR3: CASSPPASGGYNEQFF. CDR3 in DNA: TGTGCCAGCAGCCCCCCAGCTAGCGGGGGATACAATGAGCAGTTCTTC.

CDR3: CASSPGQPTSGANVLTF. CDR3 sequence (DNA): TGCGCCAGCAGCCCGGGACAGCCGACCTCTGGGGCCAACGTCCTGACTTTC. The gene calls are TRBV5-1 and TRBJ2-6; 7 positions agree with TRBD1. CDR3 size: 17 residues. J lost 0 bases, V lost 4 bases, and 7 bases had no gene match. The germline V gene encodes CDR1 SGHRS and CDR2 YFSETQ.

This chain joins TRBV5-1 and TRBJ2-1, with D hard to call. Germline V gives CDR1 SGHRS, CDR2 YFSETQ. V dropped 4 bases and J dropped 4 bases, with 15 bases sitting between them. The CDR3 extends over 15 amino acids. The CDR3 coding sequence is TGCGCCAGCAGCCCCCCCAAGGCGGCGTACAATGAGCAGTTCTTC. It encodes CASSPPKAAYNEQFF.

The chain is built from TRBV5-1 and TRBJ2-7, with 15 nucleotides matching TRBD2. Germline V gene sequence: CDR1 SGHRS, CDR2 YFSETQ. After removal of 4 bases from V and 3 bases from J, the junction contained 5 bases not matched to a gene. CDR3 length: 16 amino acids. The CDR3 DNA reads as TGCGCCAGCAGCCCGGGACTAGCGGGGGGCCTCTACGAGCAGTACTTC. Protein: CASSPGLAGGLYEQYF.

The chain uses TRBV28 and TRBJ1-1; 8 bases map to TRBD1. The CDR3 contains 15 residues. With 7 bases clipped from V and 4 bases from J, the junction kept 11 bases outside the gene matches. Germline CDR1 reads MDHEN; CDR2 reads SYDVKM. The CDR3: CASTESGGSGTEAFF. The CDR3 DNA reads TGTGCCAGCACCGAATCAGGGGGCTCAGGCACTGAAGCTTTCTTT.